The entry below gives a single TCR beta chain sequence along with its context. Its antigen is not identified. This entry comes from a study of Siglec-9 on CD8 T cells in melanoma. V was shortened by 4 bases and J by 8 bases, with 12 bases between the two germline ends. CDR3 length equals 14 residues. Germline loops: CDR1 MDHEN, CDR2 SYDVKM. Sequenced by immunoSEQ multiplex PCR; TCRdb stores in-frame clones only, minus some. Of around 30,000 clones detected, 80% appear once; the ten largest clones hold about 6%. Overall study findings and caveats: In melanoma tumors, a Siglec-9-marked effector memory CD8+ subset reportedly appeared to accumulate.

The chain links TRBV28 to TRBJ1-6; a possible D gene is TRBD1 (6 bases). This TCR was recovered from a human donor in good health. Sequenced input: Siglec-9- CD8+ T cells sorted from blood. This CDR3 reads CASSWGALDSPLHF. In nucleotides, the CDR3 is TGTGCCAGCAGTTGGGGGGCCCTGGATTCACCCCTCCACTTT.